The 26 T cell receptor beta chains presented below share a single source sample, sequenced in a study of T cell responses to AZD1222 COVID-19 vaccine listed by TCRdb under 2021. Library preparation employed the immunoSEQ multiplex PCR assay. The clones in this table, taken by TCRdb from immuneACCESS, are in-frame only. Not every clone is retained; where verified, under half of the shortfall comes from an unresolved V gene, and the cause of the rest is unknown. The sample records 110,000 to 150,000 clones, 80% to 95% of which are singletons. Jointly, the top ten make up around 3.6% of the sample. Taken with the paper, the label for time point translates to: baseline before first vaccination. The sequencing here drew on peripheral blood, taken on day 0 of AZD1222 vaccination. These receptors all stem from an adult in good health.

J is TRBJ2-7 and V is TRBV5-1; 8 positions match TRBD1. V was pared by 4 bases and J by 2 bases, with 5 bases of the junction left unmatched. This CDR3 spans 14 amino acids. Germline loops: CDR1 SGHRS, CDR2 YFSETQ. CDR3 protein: CASSRDRGPYEQYF. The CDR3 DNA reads TGCGCCAGCAGCAGAGACAGGGGCCCCTACGAGCAGTACTTC.

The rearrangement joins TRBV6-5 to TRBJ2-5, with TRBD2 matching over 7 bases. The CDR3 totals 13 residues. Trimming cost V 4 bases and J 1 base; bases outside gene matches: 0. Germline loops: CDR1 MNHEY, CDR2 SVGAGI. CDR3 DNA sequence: TGTGCCAGCAGTTGGACTAGCCAAGAGACCCAGTACTTC. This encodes CASSWTSQETQYF.

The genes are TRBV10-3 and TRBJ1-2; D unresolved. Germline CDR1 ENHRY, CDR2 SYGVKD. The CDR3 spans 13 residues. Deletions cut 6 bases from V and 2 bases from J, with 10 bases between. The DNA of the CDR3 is TGTGCCATCAGCCCCCCGGGCAACTATGGCTACACCTTC. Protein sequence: CAISPPGNYGYTF.

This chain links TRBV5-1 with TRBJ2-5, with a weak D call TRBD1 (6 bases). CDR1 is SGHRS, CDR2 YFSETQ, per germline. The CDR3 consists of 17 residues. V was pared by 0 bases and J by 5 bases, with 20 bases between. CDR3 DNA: TGCGCCAGCAGCTTGGCCTCGGGACACCTCTTTGTGGAGACCCAGTACTTC. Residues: CASSLASGHLFVETQYF.

CDR3 in amino acids: CASSFRELGYEQYF. CDR3 DNA: TGTGCCAGCAGTTTCAGGGAGCTGGGCTACGAGCAGTACTTC. The gene calls are TRBV27 and TRBJ2-7; either TRBD1 or TRBD2 may supply D (5 bases each). The CDR3 totals 14 residues. Deletions cut 3 bases from V and 3 bases from J, with 12 bases between. The germline V gene encodes CDR1 MNHEY and CDR2 SMNVEV (reference sequence).

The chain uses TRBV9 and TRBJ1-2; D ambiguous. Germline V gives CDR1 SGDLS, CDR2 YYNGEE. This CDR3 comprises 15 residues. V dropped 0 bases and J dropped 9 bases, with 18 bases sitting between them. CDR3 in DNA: TGTGCCAGCAGCGTAGAGGTATCGGGCGGGAGGAGCTACACCTTC. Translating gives CASSVEVSGGRSYTF.

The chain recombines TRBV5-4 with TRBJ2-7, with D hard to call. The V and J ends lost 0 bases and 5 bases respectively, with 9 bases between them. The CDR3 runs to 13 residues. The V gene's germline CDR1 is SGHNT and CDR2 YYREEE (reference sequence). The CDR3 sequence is CASSLAFSHEQYF. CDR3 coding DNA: TGTGCCAGCAGCTTGGCCTTTTCCCACGAGCAGTACTTC.

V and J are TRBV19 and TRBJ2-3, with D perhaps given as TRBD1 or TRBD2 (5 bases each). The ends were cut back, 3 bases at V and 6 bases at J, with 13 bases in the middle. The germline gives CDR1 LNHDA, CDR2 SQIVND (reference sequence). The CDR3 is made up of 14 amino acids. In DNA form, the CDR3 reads TGTGCCAGTAGTATTGCAGCCGGGGCGGATACGCAGTATTTT. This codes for CASSIAAGADTQYF.

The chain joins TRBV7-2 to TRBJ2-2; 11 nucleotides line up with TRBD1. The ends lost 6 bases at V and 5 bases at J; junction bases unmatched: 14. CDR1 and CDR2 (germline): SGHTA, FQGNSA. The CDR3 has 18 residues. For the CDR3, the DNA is TGTGCCAGCAGTCCTAGTGCCGGGACAGGGGGTAATACCGGGGAGCTGTTTTTT. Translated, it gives CASSPSAGTGGNTGELFF.

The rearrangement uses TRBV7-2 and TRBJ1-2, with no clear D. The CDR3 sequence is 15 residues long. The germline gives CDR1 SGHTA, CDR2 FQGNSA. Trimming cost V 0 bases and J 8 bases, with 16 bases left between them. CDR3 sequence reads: CASSLALVSGYGYTF. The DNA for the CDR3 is TGTGCCAGCAGCTTAGCGCTGGTTTCTGGGTACGGCTACACCTTC.

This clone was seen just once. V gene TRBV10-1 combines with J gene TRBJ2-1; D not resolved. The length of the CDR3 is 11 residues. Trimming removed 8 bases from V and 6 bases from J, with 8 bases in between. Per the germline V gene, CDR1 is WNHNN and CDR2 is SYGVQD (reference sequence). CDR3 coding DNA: TGCGCCAGCGGGGTCGGCAATGAGCAGTTCTTC. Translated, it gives CASGVGNEQFF.

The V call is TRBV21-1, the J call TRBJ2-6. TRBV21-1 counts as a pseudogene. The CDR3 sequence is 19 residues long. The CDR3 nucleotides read TGTGCCAGCAGCAAAGTCCTGGCAGGGACCCCCCCTGGGGCCAACGTCCTGACTTTC. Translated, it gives CASSKVLAGTPPGANVLTF.

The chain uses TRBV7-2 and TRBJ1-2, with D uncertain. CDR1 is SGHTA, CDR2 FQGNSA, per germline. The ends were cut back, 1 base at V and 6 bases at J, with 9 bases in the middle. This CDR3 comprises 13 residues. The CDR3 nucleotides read TGTGCCAGCAGCTTAGGCACTAGAGATGGCTACACCTTC. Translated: CASSLGTRDGYTF.

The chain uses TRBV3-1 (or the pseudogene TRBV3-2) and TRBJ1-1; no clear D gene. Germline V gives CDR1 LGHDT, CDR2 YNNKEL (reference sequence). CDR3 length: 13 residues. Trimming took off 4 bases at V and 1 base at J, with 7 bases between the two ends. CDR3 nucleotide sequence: TGTGCCAGCAGCCCCCGGGGGAACACTGAAGCTTTCTTT. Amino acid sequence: CASSPRGNTEAFF.

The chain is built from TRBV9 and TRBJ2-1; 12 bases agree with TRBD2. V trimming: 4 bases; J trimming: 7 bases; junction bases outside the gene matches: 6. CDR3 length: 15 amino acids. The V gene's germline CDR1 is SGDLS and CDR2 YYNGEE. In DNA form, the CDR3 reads TGTGCCAGCAGCCAGGGGACTAGCGGGTATAATGAGCAGTTCTTC. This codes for CASSQGTSGYNEQFF.

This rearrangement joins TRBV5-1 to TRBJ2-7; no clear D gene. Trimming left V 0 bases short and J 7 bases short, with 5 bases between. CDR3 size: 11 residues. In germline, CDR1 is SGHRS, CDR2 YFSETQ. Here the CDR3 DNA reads TGCGCCAGCAGCTTGGGTCGGGAGCAGTACTTC. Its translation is CASSLGREQYF.

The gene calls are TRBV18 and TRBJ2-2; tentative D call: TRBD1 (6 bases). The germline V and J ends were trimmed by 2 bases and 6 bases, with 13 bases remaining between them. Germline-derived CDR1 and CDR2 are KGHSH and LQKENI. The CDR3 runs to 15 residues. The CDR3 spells CASSPRNGGAGELFF. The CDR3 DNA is TGTGCCAGCTCACCAAGGAATGGGGGCGCCGGGGAGCTGTTTTTT.

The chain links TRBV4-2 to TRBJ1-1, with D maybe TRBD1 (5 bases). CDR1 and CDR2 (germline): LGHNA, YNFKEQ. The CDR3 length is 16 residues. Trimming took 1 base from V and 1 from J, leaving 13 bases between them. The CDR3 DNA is TGTGCCAGCAGCCAAGCGGGAGGGAGGGGGAACACTGAAGCTTTCTTT. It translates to CASSQAGGRGNTEAFF.

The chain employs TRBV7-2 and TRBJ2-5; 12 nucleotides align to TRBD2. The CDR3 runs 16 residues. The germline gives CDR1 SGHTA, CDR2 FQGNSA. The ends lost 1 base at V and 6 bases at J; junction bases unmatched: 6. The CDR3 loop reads CASSLVASGRGKTQYF. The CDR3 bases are TGTGCCAGCAGCTTAGTGGCTAGCGGGAGGGGGAAGACCCAGTACTTC.

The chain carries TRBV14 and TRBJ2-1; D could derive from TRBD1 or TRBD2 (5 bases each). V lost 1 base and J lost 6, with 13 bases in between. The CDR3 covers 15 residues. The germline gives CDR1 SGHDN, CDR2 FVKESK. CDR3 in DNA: TGTGCCAGCAGCCAAGGGGGCCTAGCCGTCAATGAGCAGTTCTTC. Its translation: CASSQGGLAVNEQFF.

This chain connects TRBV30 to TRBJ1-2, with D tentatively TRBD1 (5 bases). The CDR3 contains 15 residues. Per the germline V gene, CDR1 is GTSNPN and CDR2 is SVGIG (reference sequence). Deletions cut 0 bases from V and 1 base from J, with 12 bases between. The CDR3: CAWSVRDHYNYGYTF. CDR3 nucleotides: TGTGCCTGGAGTGTACGGGACCACTATAACTATGGCTACACCTTC.

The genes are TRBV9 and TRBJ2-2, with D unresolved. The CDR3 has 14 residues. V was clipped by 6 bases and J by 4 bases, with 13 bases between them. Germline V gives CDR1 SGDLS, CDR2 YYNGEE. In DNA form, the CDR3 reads TGTGCCAGCACCCCCCAGCCTGCCACCGGGGAGCTGTTTTTT. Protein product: CASTPQPATGELFF.

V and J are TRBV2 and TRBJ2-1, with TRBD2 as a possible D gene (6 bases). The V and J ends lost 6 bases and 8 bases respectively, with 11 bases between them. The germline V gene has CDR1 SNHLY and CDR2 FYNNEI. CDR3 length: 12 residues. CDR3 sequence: CASRGGKHEQFF. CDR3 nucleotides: TGTGCCAGCAGAGGCGGGAAACATGAGCAGTTCTTC.

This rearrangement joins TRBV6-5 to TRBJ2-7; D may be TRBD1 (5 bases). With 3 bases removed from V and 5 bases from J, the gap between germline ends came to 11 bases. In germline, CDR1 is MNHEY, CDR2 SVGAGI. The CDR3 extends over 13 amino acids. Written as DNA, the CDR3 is TGTGCCAGCAGTTATTGGACAAGGAACGAGCAGTACTTC. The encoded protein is CASSYWTRNEQYF.

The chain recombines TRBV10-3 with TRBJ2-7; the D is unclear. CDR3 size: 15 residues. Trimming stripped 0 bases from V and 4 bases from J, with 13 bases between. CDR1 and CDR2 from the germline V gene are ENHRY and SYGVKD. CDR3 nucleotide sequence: TGTGCCATCAGTGAGTCGGCCTCCTCAGGTTACGAGCAGTACTTC. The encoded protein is CAISESASSGYEQYF.

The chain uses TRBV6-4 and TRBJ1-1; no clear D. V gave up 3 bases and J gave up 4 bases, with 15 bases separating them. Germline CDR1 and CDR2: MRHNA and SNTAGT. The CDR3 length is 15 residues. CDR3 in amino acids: CASSEGGGWSTEAFF. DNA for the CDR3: TGTGCCAGCAGTGAGGGTGGAGGGTGGAGCACTGAAGCTTTCTTT.